The 19 T cell receptor beta chains listed next were all sequenced from one sample in a study of blood T cell repertoires in COVID-19. The repertoire was sequenced with immunoSEQ multiplex PCR; TCRdb's copy has only in-frame clones and lacks some. Altogether around 230,000 clones are present, around four fifths being singletons, with the ten largest covering 25% to 35%. The source material was peripheral blood. The receptors were sampled from a man between 40 and 49 years old with acute or convalescent COVID-19.

V gene TRBV3-1 (or the pseudogene TRBV3-2) combines with J gene TRBJ1-5; TRBD1 is a possible D gene (6 bases). The CDR3 extends over 16 amino acids. Trimming took 1 base from V and 7 from J, leaving 17 bases between them. The germline CDR1 and CDR2 sequences are LGHDT and YNNKEL (reference sequence). The CDR3 loop reads CASSQGGQGYPQPQHF. The CDR3 DNA is TGTGCCAGCAGCCAAGGGGGGCAAGGGTACCCACAGCCCCAGCATTTT.

DNA for the CDR3: TGTGCCAGCAGCGATTCAGGACAGTTTAACTATGGCTACACCTTC. Protein sequence: CASSDSGQFNYGYTF. This rearrangement joins TRBV5-6 to TRBJ1-2; D might be TRBD1 (6 bases). CDR3 length: 15 residues. V lost 4 bases, J lost 1 base, and 14 bases lay in between. CDR1 is SGHDT, CDR2 YYEEEE, per germline.

This clone has more than one count but fewer than ten. V usage is TRBV7-6 and J usage is TRBJ2-7; 8 nucleotides match TRBD2. The J segment lost 2 bases and the V segment lost 3 bases, leaving 6 bases of the junction unmatched. Germline V CDR1 and CDR2: SGHVS, FNYEAQ. The CDR3 runs to 15 residues. CDR3 DNA sequence: TGTGCCAGCAGCTTCAGCGGGAGTCCCCCCTACGAGCAGTACTTC. This codes for CASSFSGSPPYEQYF.

This clone appeared a few times. The rearrangement links TRBV2 to TRBJ2-3; TRBD1 agrees at 9 bases. V gave up 7 bases and J gave up 4 bases; unmatched junction bases: 3. Germline-derived CDR1 and CDR2 are SNHLY and FYNNEI. The CDR3 runs to 13 residues. The CDR3 DNA is TGTGCCAGCACGGGACAGGGTGCAGATACGCAGTATTTT. It codes for CASTGQGADTQYF.

This rearrangement joins TRBV2 to TRBJ2-5; D not certain. CDR3 length: 12 residues. Trimming removed 8 bases at V and 1 base at J, with 8 bases between. Germline CDR1 SNHLY, CDR2 FYNNEI. The CDR3 sequence is CASGLGQETQYF. The CDR3 DNA reads TGTGCCAGCGGCCTAGGCCAAGAGACCCAGTACTTC.

This rearrangement joins TRBV15 to TRBJ2-1; D remains ambiguous. The V end was cut by 1 base, the J end by 2 bases, with 9 bases between. Germline values: CDR1 LNHNV, CDR2 YYDKDF (reference sequence). The CDR3 length is 15 residues. The DNA for the CDR3 is TGTGCCACCAGCAGAGTTTTGATAGCCTACAATGAGCAGTTCTTC. Protein: CATSRVLIAYNEQFF.

The V call is TRBV2, the J call TRBJ1-3; 7 bases agree with TRBD1. J lost 6 bases, V lost 8 bases, and 7 bases had no gene match. Looked up from germline, CDR1 is SNHLY and CDR2 is FYNNEI. This CDR3 has 13 residues. CDR3 sequence reads: CASQKDRTNTIYF. Here the CDR3 DNA reads TGTGCCAGCCAGAAGGACAGGACAAACACCATATATTTT.

Only a few counts were recorded for this clone. The chain links TRBV3-1 (or the pseudogene TRBV3-2) to TRBJ2-1, with D tentatively TRBD2 (5 bases). The CDR3 is made up of 14 amino acids. The germline gives CDR1 LGHDT, CDR2 YNNKEL (reference sequence). V gave up 4 bases and J gave up 7 bases, with 14 bases separating them. The CDR3 sequence: CASSPSRVLNEQFF. In DNA, the CDR3 is TGTGCCAGCAGCCCCTCGAGGGTGCTAAATGAGCAGTTCTTC.

This chain connects TRBV7-2 to TRBJ2-1; 7 bases line up with TRBD2. After removal of 7 bases from V and 0 bases from J, the junction contained 6 bases not matched to a gene. Germline values: CDR1 SGHTA, CDR2 FQGNSA. The CDR3 has 15 residues. The CDR3 coding sequence is TGTGCCAGCAACATAGCGGGCAGCTCCTACAATGAGCAGTTCTTC. Translation gives CASNIAGSSYNEQFF. The full variable domain, with the rest looked up from reference TRBV7-2 and TRBJ2-1, is GAGVSQSPSNKVTEKGKDVELRCDPISGHTALYWYRQSLGQGLEFLIYFQGNSAPDKSGLPSDRFSAERTGGSVSTLTIQRTQQEDSAVYLCASNIAGSSYNEQFFGPGTRLTVL.

The chain links TRBV19 to TRBJ1-2; no reliable D call. V was trimmed by 7 bases and J by 8 bases, leaving 23 bases between them. This CDR3 has 15 residues. Germline loops: CDR1 LNHDA, CDR2 SQIVND (reference sequence). The CDR3 protein is CASTQDSGAGLGYTF. CDR3 DNA: TGTGCCAGTACCCAGGATTCAGGCGCCGGATTGGGCTACACCTTC.

This clone was counted a few times. This chain uses TRBV15 with TRBJ1-3; no definite D call. The V gene lost 1 base and the J gene lost 4 bases, with 8 bases spanning the gap. CDR1 and CDR2 (germline): LNHNV, YYDKDF (reference sequence). The CDR3 runs 14 residues. The CDR3 DNA is TGTGCCACCAGCAGAGGGGCCAGGGGAAACACCATATATTTT. Translating gives CATSRGARGNTIYF.

This clone was detected a few times. The chain carries TRBV7-2 and TRBJ1-1, with D perhaps TRBD1 (6 bases). Germline CDR1 SGHTA, CDR2 FQGNSA. This CDR3 region has 13 residues. Trimming removed 7 bases from V and 1 base from J, with 10 bases in between. The CDR3 loop is CASIGQPNTEAFF. The CDR3 DNA follows: TGTGCCAGCATTGGACAGCCGAACACTGAAGCTTTCTTT. The complete variable domain, with remaining parts taken from reference TRBV7-2 and TRBJ1-1, reads GAGVSQSPSNKVTEKGKDVELRCDPISGHTALYWYRQSLGQGLEFLIYFQGNSAPDKSGLPSDRFSAERTGGSVSTLTIQRTQQEDSAVYLCASIGQPNTEAFFGQGTRLTVV.

The rearrangement links TRBV7-9 to TRBJ1-6; 8 bases map to TRBD1. CDR3 length equals 19 residues. The ends lost 8 bases at V and 9 bases at J; junction bases unmatched: 24. CDR1 SEHNR and CDR2 FQNEAQ come from the germline V gene (reference sequence). CDR3 residues: CASARTSGGFLRGISPLHF. The CDR3 DNA is TGTGCCAGCGCCCGAACCTCAGGGGGCTTCCTGAGGGGAATTTCACCCCTCCACTTT.

Comments on this clone: Compared with germline, one end of the junction differs, possibly owing to a read error. This chain connects TRBV6-1 to TRBJ2-3, with TRBD2 as a possible D gene (6 bases). In germline, CDR1 is MNHNS, CDR2 SASEGT. This CDR3 comprises 17 residues. CDR3 protein: CASSEYTLAPSIDTQYF. Here the CDR3 DNA reads TGTGCCAGCAGTGAATACACCCTAGCGCCTAGCATAGATACGCAGTATTTT.

The rearrangement uses TRBV2 and TRBJ2-4; 11 positions match TRBD1. V dropped 7 bases and J dropped 7; count of bases not matched to a gene: 9. The CDR3 sequence is 15 residues long. Germline V gene data show CDR1 as SNHLY and CDR2 as FYNNEI. This chain's CDR3 is CASTRTGGSGNIQYF. CDR3 nucleotide sequence: TGTGCCAGCACTAGGACAGGGGGCTCCGGCAACATTCAGTACTTC.

The chain links TRBV18 to TRBJ2-1; 11 bases are a match to TRBD2. The ends lost 3 bases at V and 0 bases at J; junction bases unmatched: 10. CDR3 length equals 19 residues. CDR1 KGHSH and CDR2 LQKENI come from the germline V gene. Written as DNA, the CDR3 is TGTGCCAGCTCACCGGTCGGACTAGCGGGTCCTAGCTCCTACAATGAGCAGTTCTTC. Its translation: CASSPVGLAGPSSYNEQFF.

The chain recombines TRBV6-1 with TRBJ1-5, with 9 bases that match TRBD1. Germline-derived CDR1 and CDR2 are MNHNS and SASEGT. V was pared by 3 bases and J by 4 bases, with 10 bases of the junction left unmatched. The CDR3 consists of 17 residues. The CDR3 is CASSETQTGGRNQPQHF. CDR3 coding DNA: TGTGCCAGCAGTGAGACCCAAACAGGGGGCAGAAATCAGCCCCAGCATTTT.

This clone has only one observation. The gene calls are TRBV5-1 and TRBJ2-2; D is undetermined. The CDR3 has 15 residues. Trimming cost V 0 bases and J 0 bases, with 6 bases left between them. CDR1 SGHRS and CDR2 YFSETQ come from the germline V gene. CDR3 sequence: CASSLVESNTGELFF. In nucleotides, the CDR3 is TGCGCCAGCAGCTTGGTAGAGTCGAACACCGGGGAGCTGTTTTTT.

Points on this clone: This same CDR3 is encoded by further DNA sequences in the sample. The rearrangement uses TRBV18 and TRBJ2-3; D unclear. Germline values: CDR1 KGHSH, CDR2 LQKENI. The ends were cut back, 2 bases at V and 0 bases at J, with 6 bases in the middle. CDR3 length: 14 residues. The CDR3 bases are TGTGCCAGCTCACCAATGGCTAGCACAGATACGCAGTATTTT. This sequence encodes CASSPMASTDTQYF.